This paragraph covers one T cell receptor beta chain sequence. This entry comes from a study of cytotoxic CD8 clonotypes in ibrutinib-treated CLL. CDR3 size: 13 residues. Between the trimmed V and J ends, which lost 3 bases and 4 bases, there was a span of 10 bases. CDR1 is SGHNT, CDR2 YYREEE, per germline (reference sequence). Profiled with immunoSEQ multiplex PCR; TCRdb holds only in-frame clones, not every one. The table has around 200,000 clones, 79% seen once. The specimen comprised PBMCs, sampled after 12 months of ibrutinib treatment. The chain employs TRBV5-4 and TRBJ1-2; D is uncertain. This TCR came from a human donor with chronic lymphocytic leukemia. The chain's CDR3 is CASSSDGRYGYTF. The CDR3 DNA follows: TGTGCCAGCAGCTCGGACGGACGCTATGGCTACACCTTC.